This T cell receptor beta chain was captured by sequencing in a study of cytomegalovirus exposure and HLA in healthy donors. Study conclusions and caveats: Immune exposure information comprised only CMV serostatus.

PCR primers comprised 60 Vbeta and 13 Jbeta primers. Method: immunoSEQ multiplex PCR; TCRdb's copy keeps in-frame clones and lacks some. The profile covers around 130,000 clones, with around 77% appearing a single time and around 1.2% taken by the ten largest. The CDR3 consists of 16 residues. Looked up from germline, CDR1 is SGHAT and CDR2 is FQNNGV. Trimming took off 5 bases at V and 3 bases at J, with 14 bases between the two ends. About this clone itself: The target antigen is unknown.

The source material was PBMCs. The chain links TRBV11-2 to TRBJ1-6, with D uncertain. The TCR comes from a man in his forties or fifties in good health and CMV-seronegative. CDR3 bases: TGTGCCAGCAGCCCCCCGGGAGACGGCTATAATTCACCCCTCCACTTT. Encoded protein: CASSPPGDGYNSPLHF.